This TCR beta chain was observed in a study of identifying expanded T cells in peripheral blood (dated by TCRdb to about 2019). About the investigation overall: Separate aliquots of the same genomic DNA pool were sequenced to produce technical replicates, and four replicates were compared in pairs. Points the paper makes about the study in general: Variance in clone template counts between approximately 2-week samples significantly increased with total template count across all healthy donors. The binomial model flagged roughly 1.1 differentially abundant clones between technical replicates, compared with about 16.4 over about 2 weeks and 18 to 20 over roughly 4 weeks. Across all healthy-donor time intervals, the beta-binomial model significantly lowered both the number of clones called differentially abundant and the false-positive rate. The authors expected biological variance in healthy repertoires might increase further over much longer intervals such as months to years.

The immunoSEQ Assay, which uses bias-controlled multiplex PCR amplification of genomic DNA, was used to profile TCRbeta CDR3 regions. On the authors' methods: The absolute abundance of each unique TCRbeta CDR3 region was quantified after sequences were collapsed and filtered. Differential abundance was assessed using a binomial (Fisher-equivalent) model and a beta-binomial model in which time-dependent variance fitted from healthy donors was added. Any clone with fewer than 5 combined templates was excluded, and a clone was called differentially abundant if its Benjamini-Hochberg FDR was below 0.01. Using the form v = (b*log(k)+a)^2, the beta-binomial variance was modeled as a function of the total template count across the two samples. The table comes from immuneACCESS by way of TCRdb, which keeps in-frame sequences with V and J called. Part of the clones is missing from these tables; in studies checked, under half for an unresolved V gene and the rest for unknown reasons. V and J calls and clone size follow that table, whereas D and trimming were derived from the DNA. The sample yields under 150,000 clones; about 86% were counted once. Of the sample, roughly 7.9% falls within the top ten clones.

V is reduced by 5 bases and J by 8 bases, leaving a spacing of 19 bases between them. CDR1 and CDR2 are drawn from the germline V gene: SGHAT, FQNNGV. The cysteine opens and the phenylalanine closes a CDR3 of 15 amino acids. Left in the record is the CDR3 DNA by itself, 45 bases read in frame from the first base. During the collection period, no infections or other immune events were recorded for the healthy donors. Healthy-donor blood repertoires served as a training cohort to calibrate time-dependent variance in a beta-binomial model of T-cell clone differential abundance. There were roughly ten healthy donors in the training cohort, of whom 3 were female and 7 were male. On average the donors were around 45 years old, and their ages spanned about 25 to 64 years. Whole blood, obtained from a commercial supplier, was collected from each healthy donor at three time points spaced approximately 15 days apart. For immunosequencing, genomic DNA was extracted from unsorted whole blood.

To note about this clone: Its antigen has not been determined. Per-base qualities were not stored, and no clone one base away is much larger.

The chain links TRBV11-2 with TRBJ2-4; the D segment could be TRBD2, given 6 matching bases. The TCR sequence derives from a person aged 18 to 75 in good health. The sample was blood. The CDR3 corresponds to CASSPPGGPVDIQYF. The nucleotides are TGTGCCAGCAGCCCCCCTGGAGGGCCCGTTGACATTCAGTACTTC. Beyond the CDR3, the reference TRBV11-2 and TRBJ2-4 genes provide the residues; the full variable domain reads: EAGVAQSPRYKIIEKRQSVAFWCNPISGHATLYWYQQILGQGPKLLIQFQNNGVVDDSQLPKDRFSAERLKGVDSTLKIQPAKLEDSAVYLCASSPPGGPVDIQYFGAGTRLSVL.